The 22 T cell receptor beta chains reported below all come from one sample, sequenced in a study of blood T cell repertoires in COVID-19. The data were produced by immunoSEQ multiplex PCR, yet TCRdb's version contains in-frame clones alone and is incomplete. The sample records under 300,000 clones, roughly 91% being singletons. Sequencing was performed on peripheral blood. These receptors all stem from a woman aged 40 to 49 who had recovered from COVID-19.

The sample holds a few counts of this clone. This chain links TRBV7-2 with TRBJ2-7; D is ambiguous. V dropped 8 bases and J dropped 2 bases, with 13 bases sitting between them. CDR1 SGHTA and CDR2 FQGNSA come from the germline V gene. This CDR3 region has 13 residues. CDR3 sequence: CASRRTATYEQYF. CDR3 nucleotides: TGTGCCAGCCGTCGAACAGCCACCTACGAGCAGTACTTC.

V and J are TRBV4-1 and TRBJ2-7; D perhaps matches TRBD2 (5 bases). Germline V CDR1 and CDR2: MGHRA, YSYEKL. The CDR3 has 16 amino acids. V lost 2 bases and J 5 bases, leaving 19 bases between the germline ends. The CDR3 reads CASSQTLAALGNEQYF. CDR3 sequence (DNA): TGCGCCAGCAGCCAAACGCTGGCGGCCCTCGGGAACGAGCAGTACTTC.

The chain uses TRBV5-5 and TRBJ2-1; D is unresolved. The CDR3 sequence is 15 residues long. V lost 4 bases to trimming and J lost 4 bases, with 15 bases between them. Germline V gene sequence: CDR1 SGHKS, CDR2 YYEKEE (reference sequence). CDR3 sequence reads: CASSLVVAVYNEQFF. CDR3 DNA: TGTGCCAGCAGCCTGGTGGTGGCGGTATACAATGAGCAGTTCTTC.

The gene calls are TRBV2 and TRBJ2-1; 10 bases match TRBD2. The CDR3 runs to 15 residues. Trimming cost V 6 bases and J 3 bases; bases outside gene matches: 5. Looked up from germline, CDR1 is SNHLY and CDR2 is FYNNEI. The CDR3 DNA reads as TGTGCCAGCAGGGACCTAGCGGGGGACTACAATGAGCAGTTCTTC. It is translated as CASRDLAGDYNEQFF.

V gene TRBV24-1 combines with J gene TRBJ1-1, with 12 bases identical to TRBD1. The J segment lost 7 bases and the V segment lost 4 bases, leaving 6 bases of the junction unmatched. CDR1 and CDR2 from the germline V gene are KGHDR and SFDVKD. This CDR3 has 15 residues. The DNA for the CDR3 is TGTGCCACCAGTGACCCGGGACAGGGGGCAGTTGAAGCTTTCTTT. Its protein product is CATSDPGQGAVEAFF.

This sequence joins TRBV5-4 and TRBJ2-2; 12 positions match TRBD2. Per germline, CDR1 SGHNT and CDR2 YYREEE (reference sequence). Trimming removed 4 bases from V and 0 bases from J; junction bases left unmatched: 1. The CDR3 is made up of 16 amino acids. CDR3 bases: TGTGCCAGCAGCCCTAGCGGGAGGGCGAACACCGGGGAGCTGTTTTTT. Translation gives CASSPSGRANTGELFF.

The chain combines TRBV11-2 with TRBJ2-1, with TRBD2 matching 15 bases. This CDR3 has 15 amino acids. The V gene end was trimmed by 1 base and the J gene end by 8 bases; junction bases not matched to a gene: 0. CDR1 and CDR2 (germline): SGHAT, FQNNGV. The CDR3 spells CASSLGTSGRDEQFF. In DNA, the CDR3 is TGTGCCAGCAGCTTAGGGACTAGCGGGAGGGATGAGCAGTTCTTC.

The V gene is TRBV3-1 (or the pseudogene TRBV3-2), the J gene TRBJ2-1; TRBD2 aligns across 8 bases. The CDR3 runs to 14 residues. Losses at the gene ends were 10 bases for V and 8 bases for J; bases not matched to a gene: 13. Germline values: CDR1 LGHDT, CDR2 YNNKEL (reference sequence). In DNA, the CDR3 is TGTGCCACCCCCGTCCGCGGGAGGAGGTATGAGCAGTTCTTC. Amino acids: CATPVRGRRYEQFF.

This chain joins TRBV9 and TRBJ2-1; 13 bases line up with TRBD2. The germline CDR1 and CDR2 sequences are SGDLS and YYNGEE. V shed 4 bases, J shed 9 bases, and the junction held 7 bases outside the gene matches. The CDR3 covers 15 residues. The CDR3 region is CASSPTSGRASEQFF. CDR3 in DNA: TGTGCCAGCAGCCCAACTAGCGGGAGGGCCAGTGAGCAGTTCTTC.

The rearrangement links TRBV11-3 to TRBJ2-2, with TRBD2 matching 7 bases. From germline, CDR1 is SGHNT and CDR2 YENEEA. The CDR3 contains 15 residues. Germline trimming cut 1 base from V and 5 bases from J; bases unmatched to any gene: 4. The CDR3 here is CASSLGTSLTGELFF. CDR3 DNA sequence: TGTGCCAGCAGCTTAGGGACTAGTTTGACCGGGGAGCTGTTTTTT. Full variable domain (remainder filled in from reference TRBV11-3 and TRBJ2-2): EAGVVQSPRYKIIEKKQPVAFWCNPISGHNTLYWYLQNLGQGPELLIRYENEEAVDDSQLPKDRFSAERLKGVDSTLKIQPAELGDSAVYLCASSLGTSLTGELFFGEGSRLTVL.

The chain couples TRBV6-5 to TRBJ1-2; D possibly corresponds to TRBD1 (6 bases). Germline V gives CDR1 MNHEY, CDR2 SVGAGI. This CDR3 has 12 amino acids. V shed 5 bases and J shed 3 bases, with 7 bases lying between them. CDR3: CASSRQDYGYTF. DNA of the CDR3: TGTGCCAGCAGTCGACAGGACTATGGCTACACCTTC.

The chain links TRBV3-1 (or the pseudogene TRBV3-2) to TRBJ1-5, with D possibly being TRBD1 (6 bases). V gave up 3 bases and J gave up 3 bases, with 12 bases separating them. Germline CDR1 reads LGHDT; CDR2 reads YNNKEL (reference sequence). The CDR3 has 15 amino acids. In nucleotides, the CDR3 is TGTGCCAGCAGCCATGGGTCAGGGGACAATCAGCCCCAGCATTTT. It is translated as CASSHGSGDNQPQHF.

The chain carries TRBV10-3 and TRBJ2-3; 7 nucleotides match TRBD1. With 7 bases clipped from V and 6 bases from J, the junction kept 7 bases outside the gene matches. The CDR3 has 13 residues. Germline V gene sequence: CDR1 ENHRY, CDR2 SYGVKD. Here the CDR3 reads CAIKGTESDTQYF. The CDR3, as DNA: TGTGCCATCAAGGGGACAGAGAGCGATACGCAGTATTTT.

The chain links TRBV3-1 (or the pseudogene TRBV3-2) to TRBJ1-1; D not resolved. Germline V gives CDR1 LGHDT, CDR2 YNNKEL (reference sequence). The germline V and J ends were trimmed by 0 bases and 2 bases, with 7 bases remaining between them. The CDR3 runs 14 residues. CDR3 nucleotides: TGTGCCAGCAGCCAAGATCCCAGAAACACTGAAGCTTTCTTT. It specifies CASSQDPRNTEAFF.

This chain links TRBV27 with TRBJ1-2, with D possibly being TRBD1 (6 bases). The CDR3 loop spans 13 amino acids. Deletions cut 4 bases from V and 3 bases from J, with 9 bases between. Germline V CDR1 and CDR2: MNHEY, SMNVEV (reference sequence). The CDR3 bases are TGTGCCAGCAGTTATGAGGGGGACTATGGCTACACCTTC. This sequence encodes CASSYEGDYGYTF.

The chain joins TRBV24-1 to TRBJ1-4; tentatively, D is TRBD1 (5 bases). CDR1 KGHDR and CDR2 SFDVKD come from the germline V gene. The CDR3 runs 16 residues. The V end was cut by 4 bases, the J end by 4 bases, with 15 bases between. The CDR3 here is CATSDPTGGVNEKLFF. Written as DNA, the CDR3 is TGTGCCACCAGTGACCCCACGGGGGGGGTTAATGAAAAACTGTTTTTT.

V gene TRBV27 combines with J gene TRBJ1-2, with a weak D call TRBD1 (6 bases). V was cut by 10 bases and J by 4 bases, with 19 bases left in between. The germline gives CDR1 MNHEY, CDR2 SMNVEV (reference sequence). CDR3 size: 14 residues. The CDR3 loop reads CATWTDWTGYGYTF. The CDR3 region has the DNA TGTGCCACCTGGACAGACTGGACCGGCTATGGCTACACCTTC.

This chain joins TRBV7-2 and TRBJ2-5; D is ambiguous. This CDR3 is 15 amino acids long. Trimming pared 0 bases from V and 0 bases from J, leaving 8 bases between. The germline gives CDR1 SGHTA, CDR2 FQGNSA. The DNA of the CDR3 is TGTGCCAGCAGCTTAGCGCTCGGGTACCAAGAGACCCAGTACTTC. Its protein product is CASSLALGYQETQYF.

The V call is TRBV21-1, the J call TRBJ2-7; TRBD2 is the table's D call, not checked against the DNA. TRBV21-1 is noted as a pseudogene. This CDR3 has 13 amino acids. The CDR3 DNA sequence: TGTGCCAGCAGCAAAGGGGGGGACTACGAGCAGTACTTC. It translates to CASSKGGDYEQYF.

The chain has TRBV9 and TRBJ2-1; TRBD2 aligns across 11 bases. Germline loops: CDR1 SGDLS, CDR2 YYNGEE. The CDR3 is made up of 18 amino acids. Trimming cost V 4 bases and J 2 bases; bases outside gene matches: 11. The CDR3 region is CASSPMIAGGGTYNEQFF. The CDR3, as DNA: TGTGCCAGCAGCCCCATGATAGCGGGAGGGGGGACCTACAATGAGCAGTTCTTC.

This chain connects TRBV4-1 to TRBJ1-4, with no clear D. The germline V gene encodes CDR1 MGHRA and CDR2 YSYEKL. V was shortened by 4 bases and J by 0 bases, with 6 bases between the two germline ends. There are 14 residues in the CDR3. CDR3 in DNA: TGCGCCAGCAGCCCCGGGGCAACTAATGAAAAACTGTTTTTT. Translating gives CASSPGATNEKLFF.

V gene TRBV27 combines with J gene TRBJ2-1; D is unresolved. Trimming stripped 5 bases from V and 8 bases from J, with 13 bases between. The CDR3 is made up of 13 amino acids. Germline loops: CDR1 MNHEY, CDR2 SMNVEV (reference sequence). The CDR3 spells CASSTAGSHEQFF. CDR3 nucleotides: TGTGCCAGCAGTACAGCCGGATCCCATGAGCAGTTCTTC.